These 32 T cell receptor beta chains originate from one sample sequenced in a study of Graves' ophthalmopathy and Graves' hyperthyroidism. Amplification of the TCR beta CDR3 regions used RNA transcripts (as template). First-round RT-PCR used HTBI primers; second-round multiplex PCR followed. TCRdb independently ran MiXCR on the multiplex PCR reads; one entry per CDR3 protein. The sample yields about 740,000 distinct CDR3 sequences, 40% seen once. Sequenced sample: peripheral blood. All receptors come from an adult man with Graves' ophthalmopathy.

This rearrangement joins TRBV20-1 to TRBJ1-6; the match to TRBD1 covers 8 bases. Germline V CDR1 and CDR2: DFQATT, SNEGSKA (reference sequence). This CDR3 spans 17 amino acids. V dropped 0 bases and J dropped 4; count of bases not matched to a gene: 8. CDR3 coding DNA: TGCAGTGCTAGAGATCTGCGGACAGGGAGTTATAATTCACCCCTCCACTTT. As protein: CSARDLRTGSYNSPLHF.

This CDR3 is CASSYLSSEQETQYF. The CDR3 DNA reads TGTGCCAGCAGTTACCTGAGCTCGGAACAAGAGACCCAGTACTTC. The chain has TRBV25-1 and TRBJ2-5; D is unclear. CDR1 is MGHDK and CDR2 is SYGVNS in the germline V gene. The germline V and J ends were trimmed by 5 bases and 2 bases, with 15 bases remaining between them. This CDR3 region has 15 residues.

The chain uses TRBV25-1 and TRBJ1-1, with 9 nucleotides matching TRBD1. V trimming: 5 bases; J trimming: 9 bases; junction bases outside the gene matches: 13. The CDR3 loop spans 15 amino acids. The germline gives CDR1 MGHDK, CDR2 SYGVNS. The CDR3 spells CASSLTDRTGAKAFF. CDR3 DNA: TGTGCCAGCAGTTTAACAGACCGGACAGGGGCAAAAGCTTTCTTT. Complete variable domain (other parts from reference TRBV25-1 and TRBJ1-1): EADIYQTPRYLVIGTGKKITLECSQTMGHDKMYWYQQDPGMELHLIHYSYGVNSTEKGDLSSESTVSRIRTEHFPLTLESARPSHTSQYLCASSLTDRTGAKAFFGQGTRLTVV.

With respect to this clonotype: One end of the junction does not line up with germline, which may come from a read error. This chain uses TRBV10-2 with TRBJ1-5; 10 nucleotides align to TRBD1. The CDR3 length is 15 residues. Germline CDR1 is WSHSY and CDR2 is SAAADI. CDR3 nucleotide sequence: TGTGCCAGCAGTAGGACAGGGACAGGGGATCAGCCCCAGCATTTT. It yields the protein CASSRTGTGDQPQHF.

This clonotype was found a few times. The gene calls are TRBV6-1 and TRBJ1-1, with 7 positions matching TRBD1. Germline V gene data show CDR1 as MNHNS and CDR2 as SASEGT. CDR3 length: 14 amino acids. V lost 3 bases to trimming and J lost 3 bases; unmatched junction nucleotides: 4. Written as DNA, the CDR3 is TGTGCCAGCAGTGACGGGACAGCTCACACTGAAGCTTTCTTT. It is translated as CASSDGTAHTEAFF.

This clonotype was counted between two and nine times. The chain recombines TRBV2 with TRBJ2-7; D is undetermined. The germline V gene has CDR1 SNHLY and CDR2 FYNNEI. V shed 7 bases and J shed 5 bases, with 15 bases lying between them. CDR3 size: 13 residues. Written as DNA, the CDR3 is TGTGCCAGCAATCATATCATAGAGCACGAGCAGTACTTC. Its protein product is CASNHIIEHEQYF.

The chain has TRBV2 and TRBJ1-3; D gene ambiguous. Germline V gene sequence: CDR1 SNHLY, CDR2 FYNNEI. The CDR3 extends over 13 amino acids. Trimming removed 4 bases at V and 4 bases at J, with 8 bases between. CDR3 in amino acids: CASSGAEGNTIYF. CDR3 nucleotide sequence: TGTGCCAGCAGTGGGGCGGAGGGAAACACCATATATTTT.

The J gene is TRBJ2-3, the V gene TRBV5-6; D is tentatively TRBD1 or TRBD2 (5 bases each). From germline, CDR1 is SGHDT and CDR2 YYEEEE. Between the trimmed V and J ends, which lost 2 bases and 0 bases, there was a span of 13 bases. This CDR3 is 16 amino acids long. The CDR3 loop reads CASSFGAVRSTDTQYF. CDR3 DNA sequence: TGTGCCAGCAGCTTCGGGGCAGTGAGAAGCACAGATACGCAGTATTTT. The complete variable domain, with remaining parts taken from reference TRBV5-6 and TRBJ2-3, reads DAGVTQSPTHLIKTRGQQVTLRCSPKSGHDTVSWYQQALGQGPQFIFQYYEEEERQRGNFPDRFSGHQFPNYSSELNVNALLLGDSALYLCASSFGAVRSTDTQYFGPGTRLTVL.

The chain couples TRBV5-1 to TRBJ1-1; 7 nucleotides align to TRBD1. The CDR3 extends over 17 amino acids. V dropped 2 bases and J dropped 3; count of bases not matched to a gene: 13. The germline V gene has CDR1 SGHRS and CDR2 YFSETQ. In DNA, the CDR3 is TGCGCCAGCAGCTTACTCCAAGTGACAGGGAGGCACACTGAAGCTTTCTTT. Encoded protein: CASSLLQVTGRHTEAFF.

This clonotype was recorded at least ten times. V gene TRBV7-6 combines with J gene TRBJ1-6, with 9 bases identical to TRBD1. Germline V gives CDR1 SGHVS, CDR2 FNYEAQ. The junction had 5 bases not matched to a gene; V was cut back by 1 base and J by 10 bases. The CDR3 is 15 amino acids. CDR3 protein: CASSLGGTGISPLHF. CDR3 nucleotide sequence: TGTGCCAGCAGCTTAGGCGGGACAGGGATCTCACCCCTCCACTTT. The full variable domain, rest sourced from reference TRBV7-6 and TRBJ1-6, is GAGVSQSPRYKVTKRGQDVALRCDPISGHVSLYWYRQALGQGPEFLTYFNYEAQQDKSGLPNDRFSAERPEGSISTLTIQRTEQRDSAMYRCASSLGGTGISPLHFGNGTRLTVT.

This clonotype was counted between two and nine times. V is TRBV5-1 and J is TRBJ1-1, with D unresolved. The CDR3 spans 16 residues. CDR1 and CDR2 (germline): SGHRS, YFSETQ. Trimming removed 9 bases at V and 1 base at J, with 22 bases between. CDR3: CATQPNVGRKNTEAFF. The CDR3 bases are TGCGCCACCCAACCCAACGTTGGCAGAAAGAACACTGAAGCTTTCTTT.

The table lists this clonotype with a few counts. V is TRBV10-3 and J is TRBJ1-2, with D perhaps TRBD1 (5 bases). The V end was cut by 10 bases, the J end by 4 bases, with 19 bases between. This CDR3 spans 14 amino acids. Germline assignment: CDR1 ENHRY and CDR2 SYGVKD. For the CDR3, the DNA is TGTGCCAGCAACACGGGGCGCAGGAGCTATGGCTACACCTTC. Translation gives CASNTGRRSYGYTF.

Ten or more counts support this clonotype. The gene calls are TRBV29-1 and TRBJ1-1; a possible D gene is TRBD1 (6 bases). CDR1 is SQVTM, CDR2 ANQGSEA, per germline. V was pared by 0 bases and J by 1 base, with 12 bases between. The CDR3 is 15 residues long. CDR3 in amino acids: CSVEDLGQKNTEAFF. The CDR3 coding sequence is TGCAGCGTTGAAGATCTCGGACAGAAGAACACTGAAGCTTTCTTT.

The chain has TRBV29-1 and TRBJ1-6; D unclear. This CDR3 has 11 residues. V was cut by 8 bases and J by 7 bases, with 9 bases left in between. Germline V lookup: CDR1 SQVTM, CDR2 ANQGSEA. CDR3 residues: CSLTGNSPLHF. For the CDR3, the DNA is TGCAGCTTAACGGGGAATTCACCCCTCCACTTT. The full variable domain, its missing parts supplied by reference TRBV29-1 and TRBJ1-6, is SAVISQKPSRDICQRGTSLTIQCQVDSQVTMMFWYRQQPGQSLTLIATANQGSEATYESGFVIDKFPISRPNLTFSTLTVSNMSPEDSSIYLCSLTGNSPLHFGNGTRLTVT.

This chain joins TRBV20-1 and TRBJ1-4, with 7 bases aligning to TRBD1. CDR3 length: 14 residues. Per germline, CDR1 DFQATT and CDR2 SNEGSKA (reference sequence). Trimming took 3 bases from V and 5 from J; bases not matched to a gene: 6. The CDR3 protein is CSARKDRRNEKLFF. In nucleotides, the CDR3 is TGCAGTGCTAGGAAGGACAGGAGGAATGAAAAACTGTTTTTT.

V usage is TRBV13 and J usage is TRBJ1-6; D is ambiguous. V was clipped by 2 bases and J by 0 bases, with 8 bases between them. The V gene's germline CDR1 is PRHDT and CDR2 FYEKMQ (reference sequence). The CDR3 length is 16 residues. The CDR3 sequence is CASSLHGSSYNSPLHF. As DNA, the CDR3 is TGTGCCAGCAGCTTACATGGGAGCTCCTATAATTCACCCCTCCACTTT.

This chain links TRBV7-3 with TRBJ1-1; unclear D gene. The CDR3 covers 14 residues. V was trimmed by 5 bases and J by 1 base, leaving 11 bases between them. Germline V gives CDR1 SGHTA, CDR2 FQGTGA. CDR3 bases: TGTGCCAGCAGCCAACAACCGGGGAACACTGAAGCTTTCTTT. This encodes CASSQQPGNTEAFF.

This clonotype was seen only a few times. The chain uses TRBV7-2 and TRBJ1-2; 9 bases are a match to TRBD1. CDR1 is SGHTA, CDR2 FQGNSA, per germline. This CDR3 is built from 14 residues. V dropped 1 base and J dropped 4; count of bases not matched to a gene: 1. In DNA, the CDR3 is TGTGCCAGCAGCTTAGGGGACAGGGTCTATGGCTACACCTTC. Translation gives CASSLGDRVYGYTF.

V gene TRBV25-1 combines with J gene TRBJ1-4; D might be TRBD1 (6 bases). CDR1 and CDR2 (germline): MGHDK, SYGVNS. V shed 5 bases and J shed 7 bases, with 17 bases lying between them. The CDR3 loop spans 15 amino acids. The CDR3 here is CASSYSGAGAEKLFF. In DNA form, the CDR3 reads TGTGCCAGCAGTTACTCCGGGGCAGGGGCTGAAAAACTGTTTTTT. Combining the CDR3 with reference TRBV25-1 and TRBJ1-4 gives the whole variable domain EADIYQTPRYLVIGTGKKITLECSQTMGHDKMYWYQQDPGMELHLIHYSYGVNSTEKGDLSSESTVSRIRTEHFPLTLESARPSHTSQYLCASSYSGAGAEKLFFGSGTQLSVL.

V and J are TRBV4-2 and TRBJ1-2; 9 positions match TRBD1. Germline V gives CDR1 LGHNA, CDR2 YNFKEQ. The junction had 8 bases not matched to a gene; V was cut back by 0 bases and J by 0 bases. This CDR3 region has 18 residues. The DNA for the CDR3 is TGTGCCAGCAGCCAAGATAGGGACAGGGTCAAGGCTAACTATGGCTACACCTTC. It codes for CASSQDRDRVKANYGYTF.

This chain joins TRBV25-1 and TRBJ2-5, with 10 bases lining up with TRBD2. The CDR3 spans 16 residues. The trim removed 5 bases at V and 2 bases at J, leaving 8 bases unmatched. Per the germline V gene, CDR1 is MGHDK and CDR2 is SYGVNS. DNA for the CDR3: TGTGCCAGCAGTTCCCGTTTACTAGCGGGACAAGAGACCCAGTACTTC. As protein: CASSSRLLAGQETQYF.

This clonotype was seen repeatedly, ten times or more. The rearrangement links TRBV12-3 or TRBV12-4 to TRBJ1-2, with TRBD1 identical over 7 bases. Unmatched junction bases numbered 4, after V lost 6 bases and J lost 6 bases. The CDR3 sequence is 12 residues long. CDR3 sequence reads: CASRQGDDGYTF. The CDR3 region has the DNA TGTGCCAGCAGGCAGGGGGATGATGGCTACACCTTC.

J is TRBJ2-2 and V is TRBV25-1; 14 nucleotides agree with TRBD2. V was pared by 6 bases and J by 3 bases, with 12 bases of the junction left unmatched. The CDR3 totals 19 residues. Germline values: CDR1 MGHDK, CDR2 SYGVNS. The CDR3 bases are TGTGCCAGCAGCTTGGGACTAGCGGGAGCTTTTGTTGACACCGGGGAGCTGTTTTTT. Its protein product is CASSLGLAGAFVDTGELFF.

This sequence joins TRBV5-5 and TRBJ2-6; 7 bases map to TRBD1. Germline V lookup: CDR1 SGHKS, CDR2 YYEKEE (reference sequence). The CDR3 length is 17 residues. With 0 bases clipped from V and 3 bases from J, the junction kept 6 bases outside the gene matches. The DNA for the CDR3 is TGTGCCAGCAGCTTGGCGGTTAGGGGGCATGGGGCCAACGTCCTGACTTTC. This codes for CASSLAVRGHGANVLTF. Filled out from reference TRBV5-5 and TRBJ2-6, the complete variable domain reads DAGVTQSPTHLIKTRGQQVTLRCSPISGHKSVSWYQQVLGQGPQFIFQYYEKEERGRGNFPDRFSARQFPNYSSELNVNALLLGDSALYLCASSLAVRGHGANVLTFGAGSRLTVL.

This clonotype was recorded many times. This chain links TRBV24-1 with TRBJ2-5; 7 bases match TRBD1. Germline V lookup: CDR1 KGHDR, CDR2 SFDVKD. This CDR3 region has 15 residues. V lost 4 bases, J lost 5 bases, and 9 bases stayed unmatched. Here the CDR3 DNA reads TGTGCCACCAGTGACCCCGACAGGGCGGTCGAGACCCAGTACTTC. Translation gives CATSDPDRAVETQYF.

Of note for this clonotype: As the CDR3 is not closed by the conserved phenylalanine or tryptophan, this likely results from a read error. The chain couples TRBV6-6 to TRBJ2-5; 10 nucleotides match TRBD1. Per the germline V gene, CDR1 is MNHNY and CDR2 is SVGAGI (reference sequence). The V segment lost 1 base and the J segment 8 bases; nucleotides outside the gene matches: 10. The CDR3 is 16 residues long. CDR3: CASSYYGTGALSTQYC. The CDR3 DNA sequence: TGTGCCAGCAGTTACTACGGGACAGGGGCCCTAAGCACCCAGTACTGC.

This clonotype was found a few times. The chain employs TRBV20-1 and TRBJ1-1; tentative D call: TRBD1 (6 bases). The germline V and J ends were trimmed by 3 bases and 5 bases, with 13 bases remaining between them. The germline V gene has CDR1 DFQATT and CDR2 SNEGSKA (reference sequence). CDR3 size: 13 residues. The CDR3 coding sequence is TGCAGTGCTAGCGACGGGGGCATGACTGAAGCTTTCTTT. Residues: CSASDGGMTEAFF.

The rearrangement joins TRBV10-3 to TRBJ1-1; D gene unclear. Germline CDR1 reads ENHRY; CDR2 reads SYGVKD. Trimming left V 3 bases short and J 1 base short, with 18 bases between. CDR3 length: 17 amino acids. This CDR3 is CAISDSVWADANTEAFF. The CDR3 DNA reads TGTGCCATCAGTGATTCAGTTTGGGCTGACGCGAACACTGAAGCTTTCTTT.

This clonotype was observed a handful of times. This rearrangement joins TRBV19 to TRBJ2-7; 12 bases align to TRBD2. Germline V gene sequence: CDR1 LNHDA, CDR2 SQIVND (reference sequence). The CDR3 spans 14 residues. V shed 6 bases, J shed 2 bases, and the junction held 2 bases outside the gene matches. The CDR3, as DNA: TGTGCCAGTAGCACTAGCGGGAGGACCTACGAGCAGTACTTC. Its translation: CASSTSGRTYEQYF.

This clonotype was observed a few times. The genes are TRBV4-3 and TRBJ1-2; perhaps TRBD1 as D (5 bases). With 4 bases removed from V and 5 bases from J, the gap between germline ends came to 14 bases. CDR3 length equals 14 residues. Germline lookup yields CDR1 LGHNA and CDR2 YSLEER. DNA for the CDR3: TGCGCCAGCAGCCTCCTGGGAGGGGTTTATGGCTACACCTTC. Translating gives CASSLLGGVYGYTF.

This clonotype was seen at least ten times. This chain joins TRBV11-2 and TRBJ2-7, with 7 positions matching TRBD1. Germline assignment: CDR1 SGHAT and CDR2 FQNNGV. The V and J ends lost 1 base and 6 bases, in that order; junction bases with no gene match: 3. CDR3 length equals 13 residues. The CDR3 bases are TGTGCCAGCAGCTTAGGGGACAGCGGCGAGCAGTACTTC. Protein product: CASSLGDSGEQYF.

The table lists this clonotype with a few counts. The CDR3 DNA reads as TGTGCCAGTAATACCCGGGACAGGCTGAGCTCCTATAATTCACCCCTCCACTTT. The encoded protein is CASNTRDRLSSYNSPLHF. This chain joins TRBV19 and TRBJ1-6; 8 positions match TRBD1. Per the germline V gene, CDR1 is LNHDA and CDR2 is SQIVND (reference sequence). V shed 7 bases, J shed 0 bases, and the junction held 11 bases outside the gene matches. The CDR3 spans 18 residues.